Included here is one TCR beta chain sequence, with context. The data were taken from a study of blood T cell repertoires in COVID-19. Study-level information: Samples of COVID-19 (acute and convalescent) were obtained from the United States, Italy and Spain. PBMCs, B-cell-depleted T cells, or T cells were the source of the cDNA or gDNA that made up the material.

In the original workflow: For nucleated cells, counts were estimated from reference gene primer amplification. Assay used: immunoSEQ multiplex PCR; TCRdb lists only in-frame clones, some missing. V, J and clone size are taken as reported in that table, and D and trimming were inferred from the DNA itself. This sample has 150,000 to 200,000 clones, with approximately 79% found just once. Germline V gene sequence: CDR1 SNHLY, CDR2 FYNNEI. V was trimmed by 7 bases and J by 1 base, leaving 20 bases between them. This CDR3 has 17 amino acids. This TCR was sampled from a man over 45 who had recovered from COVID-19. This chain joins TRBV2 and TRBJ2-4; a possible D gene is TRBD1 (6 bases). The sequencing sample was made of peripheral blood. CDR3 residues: CASTSPRGGSAKNIQYF. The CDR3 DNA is TGTGCCAGCACTTCCCCCAGGGGCGGGTCGGCCAAAAACATTCAGTACTTC.